The present entry profiles one T cell receptor (beta chain) with its context. Its cognate antigen has yet to be identified. Per-base qualities were not stored, and no clone one base away is much larger. Taken with the paper, the label for time point translates to: persistent/refractory GD, antithyroid drugs over 5 years with positive TRAb. RNA was extracted from PBMCs in TRIzol for both TCR sequencing and RNA sequencing. Graves' disease was diagnosed according to American Thyroid Association guidelines. The patients came from an endocrinology department in Xi'an, China. From each patient, roughly 9 milliliters of peripheral blood was collected into an EDTA anticoagulant tube. Ficoll Paque Plus density gradient separation was used to isolate PBMCs, and no further T cell sorting was done. An Agilent 2100 Bioanalyzer and agarose gel were used to check RNA quality, and a NanoDrop 2000 was used to measure RNA concentration.

CDR1 MNHEY and CDR2 SMNVEV are derived from the germline V gene (reference sequence). The CDR3 starts with the cysteine, ends with the phenylalanine, and has 16 residues. The kept DNA is CDR3 alone, 48 bases in frame from the first base. V and J lose 2 bases and 5 bases, and a span of 15 bases separates them. The library was built by means of multiplex PCR. The sample was run on an Illumina HiSeq 4000. CDR3 regions were amplified by Arm-PCR with iRepertoire HTBI primers to construct TCR beta libraries. Gel purification was performed on PCR products prior to sequencing. The paper's data handling went like this. Gene usage analysis of CDR3 amino acid clonotypes used the 62 TRBV and fewer than 15 TRBJ segments found across samples. Filtered high-quality paired reads were merged into contigs using COPE and FqMerger. Contigs were aligned with BLAST to IMGT TRBV, TRBD and TRBJ reference genes, and CDR3 was defined per IMGT. Any clonotype with a frequency above 0.1% was counted as a highly expanded clone. Shannon entropy was used to measure repertoire diversity, and the Gini coefficient was used to measure V-J evenness. A clonotype found in more than one individual was treated as public. TCRdb passed the public sequencing reads through fastp at Q25 and MiXCR, retaining productive beta sequences. Under each unique CDR3 protein, matching rows form one entry showing the most common genes and DNA. The V and J calls reflect TCRdb's pipeline rather than the authors' work. The sample contains around 510,000 distinct CDR3 sequences, roughly 20% of them found a single time. The leading ten clones occupy 7% to 10% of the sample.

This entry comes from a study of regulatory T cells in long-lasting Graves disease (dated by TCRdb to about 2021). For context, the study as a whole: Persistent Graves' disease meant more than 5 years of antithyroid drug treatment with TSH receptor autoantibodies that stayed positive. The study was conducted in China and was registered as a clinical trial. In the clinical cohort, patients with persistent Graves' disease had used antithyroid drugs for an average of about 9.4 years. TCR sequencing covered roughly 13 persistent and approximately 20 newly diagnosed Graves' disease patients, around 35 samples in total. Persistent Graves' disease patients were compared with newly diagnosed Graves' disease patients by peripheral blood TCR sequencing and RNA sequencing. The full study reports these points: Because the primary lesion, thyroid tissue, could not be accessed, the study looked at peripheral blood alone. Persistent patients shared more public clonotypes among themselves (around 3,000) than newly diagnosed patients did (roughly 910). Sequencing and analysis were restricted to the TCR beta chain. TRBV28, TRBJ1-2 and TRBJ2-5 were preferentially used in persistent disease, while TRBV20-1 and TRBJ2-1 were favored in newly diagnosed disease. As a limitation, the authors acknowledged that the small sample size may reduce accuracy. Compared with newly diagnosed patients, patients with persistent Graves' disease had lower TCR Shannon entropy and fewer highly expanded clones, which suggests clonal expansion.

Source: peripheral blood mononuclear cells (PBMCs), taken when the disease was refractory, from a patient treated with antithyroid drugs. The clonotype was recovered from a female donor with Graves disease. This chain is built from TRBV27 and TRBJ2-2; TRBD2 might be the D gene, on 7 matching bases. The CDR3 region: CASSLEGGLGTGELFF. The DNA is TGTGCCAGCAGTTTAGAGGGGGGGCTCGGGACCGGGGAGCTGTTTTTT.